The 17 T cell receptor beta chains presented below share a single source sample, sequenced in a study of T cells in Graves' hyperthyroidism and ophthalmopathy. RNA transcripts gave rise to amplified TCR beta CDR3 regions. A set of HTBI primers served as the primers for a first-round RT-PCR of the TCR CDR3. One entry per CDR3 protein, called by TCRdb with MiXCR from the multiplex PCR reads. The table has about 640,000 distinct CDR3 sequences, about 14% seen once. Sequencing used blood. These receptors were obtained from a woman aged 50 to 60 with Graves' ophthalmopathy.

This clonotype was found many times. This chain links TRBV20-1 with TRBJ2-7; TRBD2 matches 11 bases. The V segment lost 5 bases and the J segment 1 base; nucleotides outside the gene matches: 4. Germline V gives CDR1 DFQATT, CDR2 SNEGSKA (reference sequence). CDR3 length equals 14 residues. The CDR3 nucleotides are TGCAGTGCTTCTGTAGCGGGAGGGTCCTACGAGCAGTACTTC. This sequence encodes CSASVAGGSYEQYF.

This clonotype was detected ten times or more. The CDR3 here is CASGGVSGRANTGELFF. In DNA form, the CDR3 reads TGTGCCAGCGGAGGGGTCAGCGGGAGGGCGAACACCGGGGAGCTGTTTTTT. The V call is TRBV7-9, the J call TRBJ2-2; 10 bases agree with TRBD2. CDR1 and CDR2 from the germline V gene are SEHNR and FQNEAQ (reference sequence). The CDR3 is made up of 17 amino acids. J gave up 0 bases and V 8 bases, and 9 bases lay outside the gene matches.

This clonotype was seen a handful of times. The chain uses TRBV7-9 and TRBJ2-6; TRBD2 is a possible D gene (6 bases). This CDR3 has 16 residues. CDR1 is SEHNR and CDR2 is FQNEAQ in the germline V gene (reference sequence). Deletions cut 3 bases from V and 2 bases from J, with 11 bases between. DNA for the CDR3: TGTGCCAGCAGCTTCCGGGGGTTAGCTGGGGCCAACGTCCTGACTTTC. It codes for CASSFRGLAGANVLTF.

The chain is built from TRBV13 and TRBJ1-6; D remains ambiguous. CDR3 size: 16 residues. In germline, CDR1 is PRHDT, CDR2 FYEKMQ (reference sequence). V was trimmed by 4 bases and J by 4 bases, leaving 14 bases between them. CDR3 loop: CASSSTRSRYNSPLHF. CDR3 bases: TGTGCCAGCAGCTCCACCAGAAGCCGATATAATTCACCCCTCCACTTT.

Here the CDR3 DNA reads TGTGCCTGGAGTCCCAGGGACAGGGGGCTGGGGAGCAATCAGCCCCAGCATTTT. The encoded protein is CAWSPRDRGLGSNQPQHF. The chain uses TRBV30 and TRBJ1-5; 12 bases map to TRBD1. CDR1 GTSNPN and CDR2 SVGIG come from the germline V gene (reference sequence). V shed 2 bases and J 1 base; nucleotides not matched to a gene: 9. CDR3 size: 18 residues.

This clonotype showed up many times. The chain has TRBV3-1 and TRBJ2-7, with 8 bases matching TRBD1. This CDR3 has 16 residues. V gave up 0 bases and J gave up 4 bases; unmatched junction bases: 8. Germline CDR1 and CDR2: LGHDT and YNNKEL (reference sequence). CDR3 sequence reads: CASSQDIAGGGYEQYF. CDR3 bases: TGTGCCAGCAGCCAAGATATAGCAGGGGGCGGTTACGAGCAGTACTTC.

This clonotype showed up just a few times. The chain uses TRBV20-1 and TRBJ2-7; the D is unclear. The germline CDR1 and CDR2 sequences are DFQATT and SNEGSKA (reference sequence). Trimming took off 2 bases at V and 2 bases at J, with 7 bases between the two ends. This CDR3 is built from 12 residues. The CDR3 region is CSARTDAYEQYF. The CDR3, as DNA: TGCAGTGCTAGAACGGACGCCTACGAGCAGTACTTC.

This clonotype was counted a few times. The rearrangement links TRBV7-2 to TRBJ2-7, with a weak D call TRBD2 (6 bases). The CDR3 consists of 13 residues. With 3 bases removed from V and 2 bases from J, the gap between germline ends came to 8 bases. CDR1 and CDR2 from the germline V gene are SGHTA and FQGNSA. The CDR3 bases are TGTGCCAGCAGCTTTAGACTAGCCTACGAGCAGTACTTC. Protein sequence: CASSFRLAYEQYF. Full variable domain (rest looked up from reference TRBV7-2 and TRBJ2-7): GAGVSQSPSNKVTEKGKDVELRCDPISGHTALYWYRQSLGQGLEFLIYFQGNSAPDKSGLPSDRFSAERTGGSVSTLTIQRTQQEDSAVYLCASSFRLAYEQYFGPGTRLTVT.

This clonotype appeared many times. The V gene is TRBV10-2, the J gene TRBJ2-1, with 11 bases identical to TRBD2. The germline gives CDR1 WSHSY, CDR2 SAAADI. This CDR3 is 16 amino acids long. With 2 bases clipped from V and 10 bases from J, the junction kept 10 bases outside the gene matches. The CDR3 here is CASSEGLAGGPPEQFF. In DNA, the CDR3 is TGCGCCAGCAGTGAGGGATTAGCGGGAGGGCCTCCCGAGCAGTTCTTC.

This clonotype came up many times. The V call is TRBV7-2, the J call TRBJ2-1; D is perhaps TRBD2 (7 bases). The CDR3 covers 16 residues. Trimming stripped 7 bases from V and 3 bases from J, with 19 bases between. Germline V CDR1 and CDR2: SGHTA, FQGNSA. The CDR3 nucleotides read TGTGCCAGCACCTCACTAGGGGGGGCCCGCTACAATGAGCAGTTCTTC. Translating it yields CASTSLGGARYNEQFF.

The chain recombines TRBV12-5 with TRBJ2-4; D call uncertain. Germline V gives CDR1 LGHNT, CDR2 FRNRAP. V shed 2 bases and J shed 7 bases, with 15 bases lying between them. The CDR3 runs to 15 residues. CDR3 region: CASGLSSRRLNIQYF. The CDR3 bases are TGTGCTAGTGGTTTGAGTTCCAGACGCTTGAACATTCAGTACTTC.

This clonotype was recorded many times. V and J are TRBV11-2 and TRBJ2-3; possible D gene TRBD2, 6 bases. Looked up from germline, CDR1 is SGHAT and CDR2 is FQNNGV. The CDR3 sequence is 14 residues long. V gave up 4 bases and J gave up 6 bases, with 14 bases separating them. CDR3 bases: TGTGCCAGCAGCTCCCGCCCTGGGAGGGATACGCAGTATTTT. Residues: CASSSRPGRDTQYF. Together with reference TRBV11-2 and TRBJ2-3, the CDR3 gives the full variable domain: EAGVAQSPRYKIIEKRQSVAFWCNPISGHATLYWYQQILGQGPKLLIQFQNNGVVDDSQLPKDRFSAERLKGVDSTLKIQPAKLEDSAVYLCASSSRPGRDTQYFGPGTRLTVL.

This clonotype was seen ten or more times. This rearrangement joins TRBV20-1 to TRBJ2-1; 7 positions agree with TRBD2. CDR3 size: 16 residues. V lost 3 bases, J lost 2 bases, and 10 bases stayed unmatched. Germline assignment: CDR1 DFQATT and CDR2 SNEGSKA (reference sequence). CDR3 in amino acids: CSASYLAARPYNEQFF. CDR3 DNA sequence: TGCAGTGCTAGCTATCTAGCGGCAAGGCCCTACAATGAGCAGTTCTTC.

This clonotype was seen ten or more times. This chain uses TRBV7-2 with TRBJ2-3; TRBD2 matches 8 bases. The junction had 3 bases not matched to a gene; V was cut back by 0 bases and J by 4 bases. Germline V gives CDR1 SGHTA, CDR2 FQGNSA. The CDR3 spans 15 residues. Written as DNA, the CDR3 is TGTGCCAGCAGCTTAGCGGGAGCGGGGGCAGATACGCAGTATTTT. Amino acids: CASSLAGAGADTQYF.

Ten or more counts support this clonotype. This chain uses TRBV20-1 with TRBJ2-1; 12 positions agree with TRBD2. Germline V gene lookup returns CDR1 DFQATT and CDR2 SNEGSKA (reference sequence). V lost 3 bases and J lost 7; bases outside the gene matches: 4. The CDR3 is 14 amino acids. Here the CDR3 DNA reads TGCAGTGCTAGGACTAGCGGGAGAAAAAATGAGCAGTTCTTC. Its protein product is CSARTSGRKNEQFF.

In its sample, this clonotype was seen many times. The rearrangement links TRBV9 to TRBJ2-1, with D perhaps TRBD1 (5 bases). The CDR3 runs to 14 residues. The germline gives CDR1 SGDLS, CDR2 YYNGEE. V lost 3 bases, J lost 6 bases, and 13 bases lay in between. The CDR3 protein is CASSARQHINEQFF. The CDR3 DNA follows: TGTGCCAGCAGCGCGCGACAGCACATCAATGAGCAGTTCTTC.

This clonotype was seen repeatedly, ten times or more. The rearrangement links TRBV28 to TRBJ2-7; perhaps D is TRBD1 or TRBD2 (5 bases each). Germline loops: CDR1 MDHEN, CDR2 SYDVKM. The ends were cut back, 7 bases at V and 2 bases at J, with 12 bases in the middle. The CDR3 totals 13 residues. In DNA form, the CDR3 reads TGTGCCAGCATTGGGGACCAGACCTACGAGCAGTACTTC. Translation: CASIGDQTYEQYF.